The sequence of this T cell receptor beta chain was determined in a study of technical replicates of blood from several donors. The CDR3 spans 16 residues. Unmatched junction bases numbered 7, after V lost 2 bases and J lost 1 base. Germline CDR1 SNHLY, CDR2 FYNNEI. Data came from immunoSEQ multiplex PCR; TCRdb stores just in-frame clones and leaves some out. The sample lists 65,000 to 90,000 clones, roughly 90% seen once, with 0.25% in the top ten. Sequencing was carried out using T cells isolated from PBMCs. The chain couples TRBV2 to TRBJ1-1; 7 positions agree with TRBD1. The source is a human donor in good health. The CDR3 bases are TGTGCCAGCAGTGAAAGAACAGGGACAGCGAACACTGAAGCTTTCTTT. Translating gives CASSERTGTANTEAFF.